This T cell receptor beta chain was found in a study of T cells in Graves' hyperthyroidism and ophthalmopathy. The investigators amplified TCR beta CDR3 regions from RNA transcripts. The HTBI primer set served for first-round RT-PCR of the TCR CDR3. TCRdb ran MiXCR on the multiplex PCR reads and lists one entry per CDR3 protein. The repertoire consists of 600,000 to 800,000 distinct CDR3 sequences, with 35% occurring once and the leading ten covering less than 40%. This clonotype occurred many times. The V gene end was trimmed by 7 bases and the J gene end by 5 bases; junction bases not matched to a gene: 8. The CDR3 loop spans 14 amino acids. Each diagnosis was grounded in clinical symptoms, serum thyroxine and TRAb, thyroid ultrasound, and orbital computed tomography. PBMCs came from 9 to 10 ml fresh peripheral blood.

The clonotype comes from a woman aged 40 to 55 with Graves' hyperthyroidism. J is TRBJ2-7 and V is TRBV12-3 or TRBV12-4; 10 bases are a match to TRBD1. Material for sequencing was blood. The CDR3 loop reads CASTEGTGAHEQYF. DNA for the CDR3: TGTGCCAGCACCGAAGGGACAGGGGCACACGAGCAGTACTTC.